This T cell receptor beta chain came from a study of Tregs in tolerant kidney transplant recipients. Broader study findings: Biological reproducibility was not directly addressed, but technical replication error appeared minimal.

Some clones are missing from TCRdb's copy, which holds only in-frame ones; the method was immunoSEQ multiplex PCR. In all, the sample yields 11,000 to 15,000 clones. Recipients received nonmyeloablative bone marrow transplants from related graft donors, with transient mixed chimerism. Unstimulated regulatory T cells (CD4+CD25+CD127-), CD4+CD25- non-regulatory cells, CD4 and CD8 cells were FACS-sorted from thawed PBMCs. The CDR3 consists of 14 residues. V was clipped by 5 bases and J by 3 bases; unmatched bases: 6. Per the germline V gene, CDR1 is SGHAT and CDR2 is FQNNGV. Note on this clone: Its antigen remains unidentified. The read comes to an end 3 residues before the CDR3 does, leaving the germline J gene to fill in the end.

This sequence was found in a human patient who received a combined kidney and bone marrow transplant. The graft donor may be the source of some T cells. This sequence joins TRBV11-2 and TRBJ1-2; 7 bases are a match to TRBD1. Material: CD8+ T cells from blood (PBMCs), obtained 6 months after the transplant. CDR3 protein: CASSLGQTYYGYTF. The CDR3 DNA, read in part, is TGTGCCAGCAGCCTGGGACAGACCTACTATGGC.